Sequencing of this TCR beta chain was carried out in a study of T-cell reconstitution after alpha-beta-depleted transplantation in children. This sample's TCRbeta library carried unique molecular identifier barcodes. Each CDR3 protein is one row after TCRdb ran MiXCR on the PCR reads. Counted here are some 640,000 distinct CDR3 sequences, roughly 17% occurring once; the ten biggest clones make up 0.85% to 1.3%. The germline V and J ends were trimmed by 0 bases and 4 bases, with 14 bases remaining between them. This CDR3 contains 15 residues. Germline V gives CDR1 DFQATT, CDR2 SNEGSKA (reference sequence). This clonotype has a count of ten or more.

This TCR was recovered from a human donor who donated a stem cell graft to a child with acute myeloid leukemia. The starting material was PBMCs from the stem cell graft donor, obtained from the stem cell graft. The chain uses TRBV20-1 and TRBJ2-3; no clear D. The CDR3 bases are TGCAGTGCTAGAGATCCGGGTCGCAAAGCAGATACGCAGTATTTT. Amino acids: CSARDPGRKADTQYF.